This T cell receptor (beta chain) was found in a study of blood T cell repertoires in COVID-19. Across the study: The study drew acute and convalescent COVID-19 samples from the United States, Italy and Spain.

Under the authors' procedure: Estimation of nucleated cell counts was performed using reference gene primer amplification. Measured with immunoSEQ multiplex PCR; TCRdb has only the in-frame clones, and not every one. The DNA was the basis for D and trimming; V, J and clone size are from that table. The top ten hold 3.5% to 5.5% of the sample, which has about 110,000 clones, around 86% seen once. Per germline, CDR1 LNHDA and CDR2 SQIVND (reference sequence). V was clipped by 5 bases and J by 8 bases; unmatched bases: 5. This CDR3 comprises 14 residues. Sequenced material: peripheral blood. The clonotype was recovered from a man aged 40-49 years with acute or convalescent COVID-19. V is TRBV19 and J is TRBJ2-1; TRBD1 aligns across 11 bases. CDR3 residues: CASSGQGAYDEQFF. The CDR3, as DNA: TGTGCCAGTAGTGGACAGGGGGCGTATGATGAGCAGTTCTTC. Full variable domain (remainder filled in from reference TRBV19 and TRBJ2-1): DGGITQSPKYLFRKEGQNVTLSCEQNLNHDAMYWYRQDPGQGLRLIYYSQIVNDFQKGDIAEGYSVSREKKESFPLTVTSAQKNPTAFYLCASSGQGAYDEQFFGPGTRLTVL.